What follows are 9 T cell receptor beta chains derived from one specimen sequenced in a study of beta chain features in type 1 diabetes. All of the isolated RNA was reverse transcribed, so expressed TCRB transcripts were sequenced. Some clones are missing from TCRdb's copy, which holds only in-frame ones; the method was immunoSEQ multiplex PCR. The sample has some 410,000 clones, about an eighth seen once. The specimen was naive CD4+ T cells from blood. The source of these receptors is a woman under 30 in good health.

This clone was detected a few times. V gene TRBV18 combines with J gene TRBJ2-4; D perhaps matches TRBD1 (6 bases). Germline V gene data show CDR1 as KGHSH and CDR2 as LQKENI. This CDR3 is built from 13 residues. Trimming took off 3 bases at V and 8 bases at J, with 11 bases between the two ends. The CDR3 loop reads CASSPTGVDIQYF. In DNA, the CDR3 is TGTGCCAGCTCACCGACAGGAGTGGACATTCAGTACTTC. The variable domain in full, with the rest retrieved from reference TRBV18 and TRBJ2-4, is NAGVMQNPRHLVRRRGQEARLRCSPMKGHSHVYWYRQLPEEGLKFMVYLQKENIIDESGMPKERFSAEFPKEGPSILRIQQVVRGDSAAYFCASSPTGVDIQYFGAGTRLSVL.

This chain links TRBV5-1 with TRBJ2-3, with 8 bases fitting TRBD1. The junction had 3 bases not matched to a gene; V was cut back by 3 bases and J by 0 bases. Germline-derived CDR1 and CDR2 are SGHRS and YFSETQ. The CDR3 is 15 amino acids. Here the CDR3 reads CASSSRQGSTDTQYF. In nucleotides, the CDR3 is TGCGCCAGCAGCTCCAGACAGGGGAGCACAGATACGCAGTATTTT.

The V call is TRBV5-1, the J call TRBJ1-5, with a tentative D call TRBD1 (5 bases). The CDR3 totals 16 residues. Trimming removed 4 bases from V and 0 bases from J, with 14 bases in between. Germline V gives CDR1 SGHRS, CDR2 YFSETQ. CDR3 DNA sequence: TGCGCCAGCAGCCCAGACCCGACAGATAGCAATCAGCCCCAGCATTTT. This sequence encodes CASSPDPTDSNQPQHF.

The chain joins TRBV18 to TRBJ2-7; 9 bases align to TRBD2. After removal of 3 bases from V and 4 bases from J, the junction contained 7 bases not matched to a gene. The CDR3 runs 15 residues. Germline V gene sequence: CDR1 KGHSH, CDR2 LQKENI. This CDR3 is CASSPLAGGSYEQYF. The DNA for the CDR3 is TGTGCCAGCTCACCCCTTGCGGGAGGGTCTTACGAGCAGTACTTC.

This chain uses TRBV14 with TRBJ2-5; D is unresolved. V was pared by 2 bases and J by 0 bases, with 10 bases between. The CDR3 contains 15 residues. Germline CDR1 SGHDN, CDR2 FVKESK. The CDR3 DNA follows: TGTGCCAGCAGCCAACAATTACACTACCAAGAGACCCAGTACTTC. Protein sequence: CASSQQLHYQETQYF.

This clone showed up just a few times. The J gene is TRBJ2-1, the V gene TRBV5-1; no firm D call. CDR1 is SGHRS and CDR2 is YFSETQ in the germline V gene. V was pared by 0 bases and J by 4 bases, with 17 bases between. The CDR3 covers 17 residues. The CDR3 DNA reads TGCGCCAGCAGCTTGGGGCCCAGGACCCCCTCTTACAATGAGCAGTTCTTC. Its protein is CASSLGPRTPSYNEQFF. Full variable domain (outside the CDR3, taken from reference TRBV5-1 and TRBJ2-1): KAGVTQTPRYLIKTRGQQVTLSCSPISGHRSVSWYQQTPGQGLQFLFEYFSETQRNKGNFPGRFSGRQFSNSRSEMNVSTLELGDSALYLCASSLGPRTPSYNEQFFGPGTRLTVL.

The chain is built from TRBV5-1 and TRBJ1-4; D gene unclear. The V gene's germline CDR1 is SGHRS and CDR2 YFSETQ. V lost 4 bases to trimming and J lost 4 bases, with 8 bases between them. The CDR3 is 13 amino acids. The CDR3 DNA reads as TGCGCCAGCAGCCCTCCGGGTAATGAAAAACTGTTTTTT. As protein: CASSPPGNEKLFF.

This clone has more than one count but fewer than ten. V usage is TRBV5-4 and J usage is TRBJ1-6; tentatively, D is TRBD1 (6 bases). This CDR3 contains 15 residues. The germline CDR1 and CDR2 sequences are SGHNT and YYREEE (reference sequence). V was trimmed by 0 bases and J by 5 bases, leaving 9 bases between them. Here the CDR3 DNA reads TGTGCCAGCAGCTTGGGTGGGACACATAATTCACCCCTCCACTTT. Translation: CASSLGGTHNSPLHF. The full variable domain, rest sourced from reference TRBV5-4 and TRBJ1-6, is ETGVTQSPTHLIKTRGQQVTLRCSSQSGHNTVSWYQQALGQGPQFIFQYYREEENGRGNFPPRFSGLQFPNYSSELNVNALELDDSALYLCASSLGGTHNSPLHFGNGTRLTVT.

This clone appeared a few times. The V gene is TRBV25-1, the J gene TRBJ2-2; D is unresolved. This CDR3 contains 15 residues. CDR1 MGHDK and CDR2 SYGVNS come from the germline V gene. The V gene lost 4 bases and the J gene lost 6 bases, with 15 bases spanning the gap. The CDR3 here is CASSVTPRGAGELFF. The CDR3 nucleotides are TGTGCCAGCAGTGTTACCCCGCGAGGTGCCGGGGAGCTGTTTTTT.